This T cell receptor beta chain is from a study of cytomegalovirus exposure and HLA in healthy donors. The study ran its PCR with 60 Vbeta and 13 Jbeta primers. As processed by the authors: A follow-up analysis tallied 86 million or so unique TCR beta chains, roughly 11 million shared. Assay: immunoSEQ multiplex PCR; the TCRdb copy retains only in-frame clones and omits some. V, J and clone size reflect that table, while D and trimming were determined from the DNA. The sample lists 170,000 or so clones; 80% were seen once. The CDR3 consists of 18 residues. V shed 6 bases, J shed 2 bases, and the junction held 13 bases outside the gene matches. Germline CDR1 is GTSNPN and CDR2 is SVGIG (reference sequence).

The TCR sequence derives from a boy aged 10-17 years in good health and CMV-seronegative. The rearrangement uses TRBV30 and TRBJ2-1; 13 bases fit TRBD2. Sequencing was performed on PBMCs. CDR3 sequence: CACKYRTSGRYTYNEQFF. DNA of the CDR3: TGTGCCTGTAAATACCGGACTAGCGGGAGATATACCTACAATGAGCAGTTCTTC.